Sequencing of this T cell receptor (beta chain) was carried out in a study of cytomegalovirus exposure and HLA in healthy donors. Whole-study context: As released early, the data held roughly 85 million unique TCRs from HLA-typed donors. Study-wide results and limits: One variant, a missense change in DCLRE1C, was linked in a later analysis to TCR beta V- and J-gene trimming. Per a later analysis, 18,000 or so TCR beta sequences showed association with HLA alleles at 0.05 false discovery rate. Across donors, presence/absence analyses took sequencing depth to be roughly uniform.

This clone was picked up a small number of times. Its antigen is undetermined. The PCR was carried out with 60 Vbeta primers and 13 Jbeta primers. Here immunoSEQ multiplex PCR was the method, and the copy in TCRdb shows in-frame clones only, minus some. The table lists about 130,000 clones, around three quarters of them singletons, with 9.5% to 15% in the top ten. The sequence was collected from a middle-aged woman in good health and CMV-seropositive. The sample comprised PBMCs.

CDR3 nucleotide sequence: TGCGCCAGCAGCTTGGGGGCGGGAGGGCCGGTCAATGAGCAGTTCTTC. It translates to CASSLGAGGPVNEQFF. The V and J genes are TRBV5-1 and TRBJ2-1, with 9 bases lining up with TRBD2. Trimming removed 0 bases from V and 6 bases from J; junction bases left unmatched: 7. The CDR3 covers 16 residues. Germline lookup yields CDR1 SGHRS and CDR2 YFSETQ.